This TCR beta chain appears in the sequencing data of a study of cytomegalovirus exposure and HLA in healthy donors. The V end was cut by 4 bases, the J end by 0 bases, with 14 bases between. This CDR3 is built from 16 residues. Germline CDR1 SGHNT, CDR2 YYREEE (reference sequence). Use of 60 Vbeta and 13 Jbeta primers characterized the PCR. Some clones are missing from TCRdb's copy, which holds only in-frame ones; the method was immunoSEQ multiplex PCR. The table lists about 120,000 clones, less than 20% of them singletons, with under 2.5% in the top ten. This receptor was identified in a woman under 30 in good health and CMV-seronegative. V gene TRBV5-4 combines with J gene TRBJ2-1; D is unclear. Sequenced: PBMCs. In DNA, the CDR3 is TGTGCCAGCAGCCCGCCGAGGTCGAGCTCCTACAATGAGCAGTTCTTC. Translating it yields CASSPPRSSSYNEQFF.